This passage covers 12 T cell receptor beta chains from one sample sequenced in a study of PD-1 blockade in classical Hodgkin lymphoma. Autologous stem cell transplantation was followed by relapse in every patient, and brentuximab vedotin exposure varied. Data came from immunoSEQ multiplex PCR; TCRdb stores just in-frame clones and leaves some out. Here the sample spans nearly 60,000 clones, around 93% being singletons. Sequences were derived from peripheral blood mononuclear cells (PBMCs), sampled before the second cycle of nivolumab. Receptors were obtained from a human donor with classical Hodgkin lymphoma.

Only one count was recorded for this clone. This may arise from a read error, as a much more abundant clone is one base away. CDR3 region: CAGSADLPAVGTDTQYF. CDR3 bases: TGTGCCGGTAGTGCCGATCTACCGGCCGTTGGCACAGATACGCAGTATTTT. V and J are TRBV19 and TRBJ2-3; D is uncertain. Germline assignment: CDR1 LNHDA and CDR2 SQIVND (reference sequence). The CDR3 extends over 17 amino acids.

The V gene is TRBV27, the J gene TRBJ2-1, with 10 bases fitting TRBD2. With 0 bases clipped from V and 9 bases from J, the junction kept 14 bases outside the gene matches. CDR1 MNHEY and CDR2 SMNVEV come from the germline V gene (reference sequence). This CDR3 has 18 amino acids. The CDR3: CASSLSHVGSGRLGEQFF. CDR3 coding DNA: TGTGCCAGCAGTTTATCCCACGTCGGTAGCGGGAGGTTAGGTGAGCAGTTCTTC.

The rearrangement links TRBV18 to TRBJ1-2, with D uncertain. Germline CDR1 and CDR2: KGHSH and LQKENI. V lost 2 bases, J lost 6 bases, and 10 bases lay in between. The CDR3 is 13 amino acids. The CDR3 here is CASSPAQDNGYTF. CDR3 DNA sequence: TGTGCCAGCTCACCAGCGCAAGACAATGGCTACACCTTC.

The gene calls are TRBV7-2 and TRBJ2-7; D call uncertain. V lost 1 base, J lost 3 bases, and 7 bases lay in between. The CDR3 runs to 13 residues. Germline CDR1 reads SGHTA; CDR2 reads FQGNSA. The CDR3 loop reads CASSLGLSYEQYF. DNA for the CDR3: TGTGCCAGCAGCTTAGGGTTAAGCTACGAGCAGTACTTC.

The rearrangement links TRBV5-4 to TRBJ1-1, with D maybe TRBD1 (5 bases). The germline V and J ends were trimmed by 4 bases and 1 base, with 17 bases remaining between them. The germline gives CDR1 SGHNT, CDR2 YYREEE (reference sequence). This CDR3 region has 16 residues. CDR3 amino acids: CASSHPVVGPNTEAFF. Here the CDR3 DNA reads TGTGCCAGCAGCCATCCCGTAGTGGGGCCGAACACTGAAGCTTTCTTT.

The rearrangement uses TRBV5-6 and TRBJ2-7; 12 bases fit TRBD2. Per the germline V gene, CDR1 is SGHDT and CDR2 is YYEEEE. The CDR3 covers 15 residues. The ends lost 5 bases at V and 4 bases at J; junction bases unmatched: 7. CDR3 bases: TGTGCCAGCAGACTTGGACTAGCGGGAAATTACGAGCAGTACTTC. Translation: CASRLGLAGNYEQYF.

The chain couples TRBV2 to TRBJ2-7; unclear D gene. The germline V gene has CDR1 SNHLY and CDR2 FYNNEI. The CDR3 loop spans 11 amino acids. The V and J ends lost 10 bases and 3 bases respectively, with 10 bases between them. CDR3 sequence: CAITVDYEQYF. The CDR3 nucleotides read TGTGCCATCACAGTTGACTACGAGCAGTACTTC.

CDR3 coding DNA: TGTGCCAGCAGCCGTACTGGGTGGGATAACTATGGCTACACCTTC. Residues: CASSRTGWDNYGYTF. The chain links TRBV6-5 to TRBJ1-2, with D unresolved. CDR3 length: 15 amino acids. V was clipped by 6 bases and J by 1 base, with 15 bases between them. Germline CDR1 reads MNHEY; CDR2 reads SVGAGI.

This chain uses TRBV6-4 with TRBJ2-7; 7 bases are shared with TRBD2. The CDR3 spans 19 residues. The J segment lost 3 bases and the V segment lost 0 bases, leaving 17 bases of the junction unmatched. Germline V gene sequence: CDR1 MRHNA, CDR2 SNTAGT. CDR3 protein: CASSDSILAETDNYYEQYF. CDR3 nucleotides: TGTGCCAGCAGTGACTCGATCCTAGCGGAAACAGATAACTACTACGAGCAGTACTTC.

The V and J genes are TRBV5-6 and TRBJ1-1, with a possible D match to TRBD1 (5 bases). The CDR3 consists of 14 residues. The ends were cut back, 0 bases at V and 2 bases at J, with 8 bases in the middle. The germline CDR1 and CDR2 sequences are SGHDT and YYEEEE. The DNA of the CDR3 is TGTGCCAGCAGCTTGGGACAGCAAAACACTGAAGCTTTCTTT. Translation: CASSLGQQNTEAFF.

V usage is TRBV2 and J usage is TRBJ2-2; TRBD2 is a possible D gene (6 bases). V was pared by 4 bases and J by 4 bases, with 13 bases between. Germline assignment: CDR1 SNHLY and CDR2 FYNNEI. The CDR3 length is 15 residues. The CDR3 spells CASSAEGGGTGELFF. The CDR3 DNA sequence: TGTGCCAGCAGTGCGGAGGGTGGGGGCACCGGGGAGCTGTTTTTT.

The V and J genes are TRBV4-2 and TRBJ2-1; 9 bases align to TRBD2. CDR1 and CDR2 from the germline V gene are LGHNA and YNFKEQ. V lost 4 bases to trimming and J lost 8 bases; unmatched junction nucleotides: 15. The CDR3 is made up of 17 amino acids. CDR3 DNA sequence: TGTGCCAGCAGCCTCCCTGGGCGGGGGGGCCTCACGGATGAGCAGTTCTTC. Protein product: CASSLPGRGGLTDEQFF.